The following is a T cell receptor beta chain sequence with its context. Only in-frame clones appear in the TCRdb table, and some are missing; sequencing was by immunoSEQ multiplex PCR. This table has about 150,000 clones, 85% appearing once. These data are taken from a study of blood T cell repertoires in COVID-19. The receptor was isolated from a woman aged 80 or over with COVID-19, enrolled during active disease. The source material was peripheral blood.

CDR3 coding DNA: TGTGCCAGCAGTGCCCCGGACAGGCCTTCTGAAGCTTTCTTT. Translating gives CASSAPDRPSEAFF. The chain has TRBV28 and TRBJ1-1, with 7 positions matching TRBD1. The germline gives CDR1 MDHEN, CDR2 SYDVKM. V lost 5 bases and J lost 6; bases outside the gene matches: 9. This CDR3 spans 14 amino acids.